This T cell receptor beta chain emerged from a study of cytomegalovirus exposure and HLA in healthy donors. Study as a whole: Within the Caucasian-associated ancestry cluster were about 81% of the roughly 360 genotyped donors.

Vbeta (60) and Jbeta (13) primers were used in the PCR. The assay was immunoSEQ multiplex PCR, and TCRdb's table has in-frame clones only and misses some. The sample lists approximately 110,000 clones; over 70% were seen once. Germline trimming cut 2 bases from V and 0 bases from J; bases unmatched to any gene: 14. From germline, CDR1 is MNHNS and CDR2 SASEGT. This CDR3 comprises 20 residues. The sample holds a few counts of this clone. Its target is not known. Regarding the study as a whole: A later analysis by the authors found several of the most significant clusters apparently linked to common viral pathogens. Per published accounts, TCR beta sequences correctly predicted the HLA-A and HLA-B alleles of most subjects. Later analysis identified a missense DCLRE1C variant that was linked to TCR beta V- and J-gene trimming.

This rearrangement joins TRBV6-1 to TRBJ2-1; 9 bases are shared with TRBD1. The TCR sequence derives from a woman between 40 and 50 years old in good health and CMV-seropositive. The sequenced sample consisted of PBMCs. Written as DNA, the CDR3 is TGTGCCAGCAGTGAACGGACAGGGGTCCCTATTCTAAGCTCCTACAATGAGCAGTTCTTC. Translation: CASSERTGVPILSSYNEQFF.